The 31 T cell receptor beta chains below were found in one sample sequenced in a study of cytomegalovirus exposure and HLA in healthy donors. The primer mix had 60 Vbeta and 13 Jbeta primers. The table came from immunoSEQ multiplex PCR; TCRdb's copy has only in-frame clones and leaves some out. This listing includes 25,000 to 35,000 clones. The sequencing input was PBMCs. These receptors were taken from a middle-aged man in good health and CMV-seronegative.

CDR3 sequence reads: CASRGAGSSYEQYF. Here the CDR3 DNA reads TGTGCCAGCAGAGGAGCGGGATCCTCCTACGAGCAGTACTTC. The chain joins TRBV27 to TRBJ2-7, with 7 bases matching TRBD2. The length of the CDR3 is 14 residues. Germline CDR1 MNHEY, CDR2 SMNVEV (reference sequence). Trimming removed 6 bases from V and 0 bases from J; junction bases left unmatched: 5.

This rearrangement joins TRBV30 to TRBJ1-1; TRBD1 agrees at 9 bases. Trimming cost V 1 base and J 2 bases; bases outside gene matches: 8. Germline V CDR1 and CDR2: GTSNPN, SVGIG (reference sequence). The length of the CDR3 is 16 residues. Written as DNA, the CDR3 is TGTGCCTGGAGTGGGGGCCGGACAGGGGTAAACACTGAAGCTTTCTTT. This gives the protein CAWSGGRTGVNTEAFF.

The chain's CDR3 is CASSMGTPGTSEQYF. The CDR3 region has the DNA TGTGCCAGTAGTATGGGGACTCCGGGGACCTCCGAGCAGTACTTC. The V and J genes are TRBV19 and TRBJ2-7, with D maybe TRBD2 (6 bases). This CDR3 is 15 amino acids long. The germline gives CDR1 LNHDA, CDR2 SQIVND (reference sequence). V lost 3 bases and J lost 6, with 18 bases in between.

The CDR3 reads CASSTQSGSRGTQYF. The CDR3 region has the DNA TGTGCCAGTAGTACCCAAAGCGGTTCCAGGGGAACGCAGTATTTT. The rearrangement links TRBV19 to TRBJ2-3; the D gene is possibly TRBD1 (6 bases). Trimming stripped 4 bases from V and 9 bases from J, with 20 bases between. CDR3 length: 15 amino acids. In germline, CDR1 is LNHDA, CDR2 SQIVND (reference sequence).

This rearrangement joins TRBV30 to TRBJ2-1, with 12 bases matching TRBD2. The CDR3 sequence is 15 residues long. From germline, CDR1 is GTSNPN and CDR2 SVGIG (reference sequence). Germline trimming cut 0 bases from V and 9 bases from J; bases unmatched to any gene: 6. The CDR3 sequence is CAWSVGLAGGVEQFF. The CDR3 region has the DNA TGTGCCTGGAGTGTAGGGCTAGCGGGAGGGGTTGAGCAGTTCTTC.

CDR3 coding DNA: TGTGCCAGAGGGGACAGCATCTTCCTCAATGAGCAGTTCTTC. This sequence encodes CARGDSIFLNEQFF. This chain connects TRBV4-2 to TRBJ2-1, with 7 positions matching TRBD1. The J segment lost 6 bases and the V segment lost 9 bases, leaving 11 bases of the junction unmatched. The CDR3 loop spans 14 amino acids. The germline V gene has CDR1 LGHNA and CDR2 YNFKEQ.

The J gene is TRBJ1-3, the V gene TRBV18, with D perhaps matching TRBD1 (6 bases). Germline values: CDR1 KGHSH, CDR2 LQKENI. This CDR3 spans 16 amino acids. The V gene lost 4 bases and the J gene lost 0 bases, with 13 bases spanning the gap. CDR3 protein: CASSRDTFNSGNTIYF. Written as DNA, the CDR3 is TGTGCCAGCTCACGGGACACCTTTAACTCTGGAAACACCATATATTTT.

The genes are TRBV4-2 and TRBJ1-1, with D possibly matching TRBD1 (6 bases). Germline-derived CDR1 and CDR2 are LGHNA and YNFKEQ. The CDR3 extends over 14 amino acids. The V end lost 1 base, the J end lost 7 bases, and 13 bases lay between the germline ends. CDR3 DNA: TGTGCCAGCAGCCAAGGGAGGAGGGGGGGTGAAGCTTTCTTT. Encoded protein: CASSQGRRGGEAFF.

The CDR3 nucleotides read TGTGCCTGGAGTCCCTATTGGCTGCAGGGTGTGGACCAAGAGACCCAGTACTTC. Translating it yields CAWSPYWLQGVDQETQYF. The chain couples TRBV30 to TRBJ2-5; D possibly corresponds to TRBD1 (5 bases). V lost 2 bases to trimming and J lost 0 bases, with 22 bases between them. This CDR3 comprises 18 residues. In germline, CDR1 is GTSNPN, CDR2 SVGIG (reference sequence). Full variable domain (remainder filled in from reference TRBV30 and TRBJ2-5): SQTIHQWPATLVQPVGSPLSLECTVEGTSNPNLYWYRQAAGRGLQLLFYSVGIGQISSEVPQNLSASRPQDRQFILSSKKLLLSDSGFYLCAWSPYWLQGVDQETQYFGPGTRLLVL.

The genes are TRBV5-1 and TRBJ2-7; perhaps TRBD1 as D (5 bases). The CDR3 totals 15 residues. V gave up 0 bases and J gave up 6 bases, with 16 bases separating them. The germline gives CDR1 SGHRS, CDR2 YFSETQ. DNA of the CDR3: TGCGCCAGCAGCTTGGAGGGGCAGGTTTCGTTCGAGCAGTACTTC. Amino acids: CASSLEGQVSFEQYF. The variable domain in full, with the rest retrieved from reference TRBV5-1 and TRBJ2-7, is KAGVTQTPRYLIKTRGQQVTLSCSPISGHRSVSWYQQTPGQGLQFLFEYFSETQRNKGNFPGRFSGRQFSNSRSEMNVSTLELGDSALYLCASSLEGQVSFEQYFGPGTRLTVT.

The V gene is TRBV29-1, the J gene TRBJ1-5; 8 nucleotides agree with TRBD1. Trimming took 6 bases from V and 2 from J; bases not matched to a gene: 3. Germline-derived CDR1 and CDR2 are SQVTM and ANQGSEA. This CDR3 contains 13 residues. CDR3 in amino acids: CSVQQGGNQPQHF. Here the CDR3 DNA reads TGCAGCGTACAACAGGGGGGCAATCAGCCCCAGCATTTT.

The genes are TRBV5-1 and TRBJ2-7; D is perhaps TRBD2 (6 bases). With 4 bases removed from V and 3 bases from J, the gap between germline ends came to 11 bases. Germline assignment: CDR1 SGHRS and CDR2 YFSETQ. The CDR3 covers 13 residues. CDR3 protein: CASSSAGGYEQYF. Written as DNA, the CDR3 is TGCGCCAGCAGCAGTGCCGGGGGCTACGAGCAGTACTTC.

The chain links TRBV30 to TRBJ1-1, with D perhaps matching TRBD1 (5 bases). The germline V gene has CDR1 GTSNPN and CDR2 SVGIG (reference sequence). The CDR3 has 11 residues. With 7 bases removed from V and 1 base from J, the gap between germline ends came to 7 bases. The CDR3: CASRGNTEAFF. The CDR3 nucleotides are TGTGCCTCAAGGGGGAACACTGAAGCTTTCTTT.

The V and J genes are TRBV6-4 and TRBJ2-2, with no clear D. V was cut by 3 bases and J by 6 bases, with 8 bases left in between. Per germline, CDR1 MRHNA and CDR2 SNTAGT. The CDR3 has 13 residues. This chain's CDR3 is CASSEKYSGELFF. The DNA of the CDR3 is TGTGCCAGCAGTGAGAAATACTCCGGGGAGCTGTTTTTT.

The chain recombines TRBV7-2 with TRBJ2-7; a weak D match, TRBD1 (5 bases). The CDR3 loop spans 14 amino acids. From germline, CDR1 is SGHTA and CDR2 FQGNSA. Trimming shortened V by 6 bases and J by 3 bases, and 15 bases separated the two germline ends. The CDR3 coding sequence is TGTGCCAGCAGGAAAGACAGTTTCAACTACGAGCAGTACTTC. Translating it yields CASRKDSFNYEQYF. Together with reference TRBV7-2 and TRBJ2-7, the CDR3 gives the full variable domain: GAGVSQSPSNKVTEKGKDVELRCDPISGHTALYWYRQSLGQGLEFLIYFQGNSAPDKSGLPSDRFSAERTGGSVSTLTIQRTQQEDSAVYLCASRKDSFNYEQYFGPGTRLTVT.

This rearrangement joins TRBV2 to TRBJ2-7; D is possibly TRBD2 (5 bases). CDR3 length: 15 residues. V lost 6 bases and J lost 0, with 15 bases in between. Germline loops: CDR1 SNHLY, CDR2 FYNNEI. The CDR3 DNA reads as TGTGCCAGCAGGAAGGACTCTAGGAGCTCCTACGAGCAGTACTTC. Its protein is CASRKDSRSSYEQYF.

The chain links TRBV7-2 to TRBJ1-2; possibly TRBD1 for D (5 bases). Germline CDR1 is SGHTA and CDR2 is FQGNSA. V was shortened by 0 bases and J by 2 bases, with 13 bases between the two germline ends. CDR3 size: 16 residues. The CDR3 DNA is TGTGCCAGCAGCTTAGCATCGGGGACTGGGAACTATGGCTACACCTTC. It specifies CASSLASGTGNYGYTF.

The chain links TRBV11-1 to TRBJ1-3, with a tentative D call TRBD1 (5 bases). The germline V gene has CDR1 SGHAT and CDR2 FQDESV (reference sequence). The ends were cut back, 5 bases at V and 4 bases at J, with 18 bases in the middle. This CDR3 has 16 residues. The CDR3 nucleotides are TGTGCCAGCAGCGCGATGGGACTTGCCCGCGGAAACACCATATATTTT. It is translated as CASSAMGLARGNTIYF.

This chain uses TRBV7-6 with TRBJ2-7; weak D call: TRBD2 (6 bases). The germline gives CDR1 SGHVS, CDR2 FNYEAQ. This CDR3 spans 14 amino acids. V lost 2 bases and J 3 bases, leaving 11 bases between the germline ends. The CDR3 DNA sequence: TGTGCCAGCAGCTTATCGGGGGATATCTACGAGCAGTACTTC. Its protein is CASSLSGDIYEQYF.

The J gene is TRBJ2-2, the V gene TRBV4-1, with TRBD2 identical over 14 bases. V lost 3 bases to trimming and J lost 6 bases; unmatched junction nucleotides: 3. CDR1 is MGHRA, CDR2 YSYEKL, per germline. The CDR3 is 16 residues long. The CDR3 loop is CASSQSTSGRAGELFF. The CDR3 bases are TGCGCCAGCAGCCAGTCGACTAGCGGGAGGGCCGGGGAGCTGTTTTTT.

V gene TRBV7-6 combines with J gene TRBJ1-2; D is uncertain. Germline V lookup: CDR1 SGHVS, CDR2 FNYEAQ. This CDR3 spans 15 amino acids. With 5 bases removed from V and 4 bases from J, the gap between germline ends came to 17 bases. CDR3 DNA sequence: TGTGCCAGCAGCCGCCTGTCGATAGGAGGCTATGGCTACACCTTC. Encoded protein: CASSRLSIGGYGYTF.

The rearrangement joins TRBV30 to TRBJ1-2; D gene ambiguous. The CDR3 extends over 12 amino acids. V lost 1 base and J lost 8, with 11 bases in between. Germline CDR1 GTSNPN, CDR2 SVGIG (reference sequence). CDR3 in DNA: TGTGCCTGGAGTGAGAGGGCCGGGGGCTACACCTTC. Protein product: CAWSERAGGYTF. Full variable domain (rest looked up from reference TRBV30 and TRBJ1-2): SQTIHQWPATLVQPVGSPLSLECTVEGTSNPNLYWYRQAAGRGLQLLFYSVGIGQISSEVPQNLSASRPQDRQFILSSKKLLLSDSGFYLCAWSERAGGYTFGSGTRLTVV.

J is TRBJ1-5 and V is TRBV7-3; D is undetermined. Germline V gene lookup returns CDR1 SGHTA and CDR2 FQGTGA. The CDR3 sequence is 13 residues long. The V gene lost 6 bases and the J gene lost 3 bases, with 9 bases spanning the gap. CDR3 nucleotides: TGTGCCAGCAGTCAGGAGGCCAATCAGCCCCAGCATTTT. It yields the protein CASSQEANQPQHF.

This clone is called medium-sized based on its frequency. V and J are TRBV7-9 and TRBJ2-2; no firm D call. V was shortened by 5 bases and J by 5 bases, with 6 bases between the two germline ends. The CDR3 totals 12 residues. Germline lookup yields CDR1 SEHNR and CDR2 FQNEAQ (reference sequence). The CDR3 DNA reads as TGTGCCAGCAGCCCCCTGACCGGGGAGCTGTTTTTT. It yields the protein CASSPLTGELFF.

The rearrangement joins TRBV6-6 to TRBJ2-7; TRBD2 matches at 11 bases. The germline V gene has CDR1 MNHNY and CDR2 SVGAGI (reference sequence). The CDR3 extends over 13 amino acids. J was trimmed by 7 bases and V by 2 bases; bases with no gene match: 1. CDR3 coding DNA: TGTGCCAGCAGTTACGGGACTAGCGGTGAGCAGTACTTC. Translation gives CASSYGTSGEQYF.

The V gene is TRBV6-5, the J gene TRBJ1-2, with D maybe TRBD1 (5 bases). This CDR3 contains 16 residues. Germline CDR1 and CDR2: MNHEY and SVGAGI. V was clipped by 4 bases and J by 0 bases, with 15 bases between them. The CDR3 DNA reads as TGTGCCAGCAGTTCTCGTCAGGGAGGTACTAACTATGGCTACACCTTC. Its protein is CASSSRQGGTNYGYTF.

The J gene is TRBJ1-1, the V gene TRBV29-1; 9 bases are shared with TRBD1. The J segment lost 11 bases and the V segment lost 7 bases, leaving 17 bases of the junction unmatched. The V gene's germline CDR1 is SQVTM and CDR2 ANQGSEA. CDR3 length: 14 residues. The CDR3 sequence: CSAQGWDRDGSAFF. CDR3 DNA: TGCAGCGCACAGGGCTGGGACAGGGATGGTTCTGCTTTCTTT.

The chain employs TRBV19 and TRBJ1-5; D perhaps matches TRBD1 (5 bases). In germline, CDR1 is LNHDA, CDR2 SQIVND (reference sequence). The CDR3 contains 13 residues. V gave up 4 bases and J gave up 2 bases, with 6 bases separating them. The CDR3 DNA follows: TGTGCCAGTAGTAAACAGGGCAATCAGCCCCAGCATTTT. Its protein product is CASSKQGNQPQHF.

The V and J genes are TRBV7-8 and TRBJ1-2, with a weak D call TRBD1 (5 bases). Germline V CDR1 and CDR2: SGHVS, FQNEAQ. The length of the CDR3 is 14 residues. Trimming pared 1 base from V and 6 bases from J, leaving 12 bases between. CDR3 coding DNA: TGTGCCAGCAGCTTAGGGACGGGGGGGAATGGCTACACCTTC. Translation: CASSLGTGGNGYTF.

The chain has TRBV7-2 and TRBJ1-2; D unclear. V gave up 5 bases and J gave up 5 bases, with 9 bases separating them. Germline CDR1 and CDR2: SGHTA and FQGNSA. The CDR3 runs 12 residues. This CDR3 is CASSGNGYGYTF. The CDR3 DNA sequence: TGTGCCAGCAGCGGAAACGGGTATGGCTACACCTTC.

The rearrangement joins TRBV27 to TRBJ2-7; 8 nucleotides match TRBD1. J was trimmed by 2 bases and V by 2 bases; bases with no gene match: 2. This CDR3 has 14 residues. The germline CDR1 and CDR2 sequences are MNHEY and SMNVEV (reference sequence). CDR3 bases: TGTGCCAGCAGTTTACGCAGGGGGCCCTACGAGCAGTACTTC. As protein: CASSLRRGPYEQYF.